The 19 T cell receptor beta chains below were found in one sample sequenced in a study of blood T cells in healthy people across ages. Next came a second PCR, run for roughly 6 to 11 cycles, which used a sample-barcoded 5' primer along with a J-beta primer mix. From the 5' RACE reads, TCRdb called clonotypes with MiXCR, one entry per CDR3 protein. This sample has more than 1,400,000 distinct CDR3 sequences, with about 40% found just once. Sequencing input: blood. The receptors originated from a woman under 30 in good health.

In its sample, this clonotype was seen a few times. This chain joins TRBV20-1 and TRBJ2-7, with 7 bases that match TRBD1. With the DNA end fitting TRBJ2-5 better, the J assignment may be wrong. This CDR3 has 13 residues. Germline assignment: CDR1 DFQATT and CDR2 SNEGSKA (reference sequence). In nucleotides, the CDR3 is TGCAGTGCTGAACAGGGACAGCTACAGACCCAGTACTTC. Protein: CSAEQGQLQTQYF.

J is TRBJ1-6 and V is TRBV11-2; TRBD1 might be the D (5 bases). Germline V gives CDR1 SGHAT, CDR2 FQNNGV. The CDR3 contains 15 residues. V gave up 5 bases and J gave up 10 bases, with 18 bases separating them. The CDR3 sequence: CASSASGQGHSPLHF. The DNA of the CDR3 is TGTGCCAGCAGCGCCTCAGGTCAGGGCCACTCACCCCTCCACTTT.

A word on this clonotype: A much larger clone lies a single base off, so this may be a read error. This chain links TRBV29-1 with TRBJ1-2, with 7 bases lining up with TRBD1. The CDR3 is made up of 15 amino acids. From germline, CDR1 is SQVTM and CDR2 ANQGSEA. With 1 base clipped from V and 5 bases from J, the junction kept 10 bases outside the gene matches. The CDR3 region is CSVEAVDRAVYGYTF. The CDR3 DNA reads as TGCAGCGTTGAAGCGGTTGACAGGGCGGTTTATGGCTACACCTTC. The variable domain in full, completed from reference TRBV29-1 and TRBJ1-2, reads SAVISQKPSRDICQRGTSLTIQCQVDSQVTMMFWYRQQPGQSLTLIATANQGSEATYESGFVIDKFPISRPNLTFSTLTVSNMSPEDSSIYLCSVEAVDRAVYGYTFGSGTRLTVV.

This clonotype has just a few counts. The J gene is TRBJ1-2, the V gene TRBV12-3 or TRBV12-4; D might be TRBD1 (6 bases). CDR3 length: 14 residues. Deletions cut 2 bases from V and 6 bases from J, with 13 bases between. The CDR3 protein is CASSLSGRGHGYTF. CDR3 nucleotides: TGTGCCAGCAGTTTATCCGGCAGGGGACATGGCTACACCTTC.

This clonotype was seen a few times. This sequence joins TRBV7-9 and TRBJ1-1; 9 nucleotides match TRBD1. This CDR3 region has 15 residues. Germline V CDR1 and CDR2: SEHNR, FQNEAQ (reference sequence). V gave up 5 bases and J gave up 0 bases; unmatched junction bases: 4. The CDR3, as DNA: TGTGCCAGCAGCGAGACAGGGGGGATGAACACTGAAGCTTTCTTT. Translating gives CASSETGGMNTEAFF.

The rearrangement uses TRBV20-1 and TRBJ2-6; D ambiguous. The CDR3 is 15 residues long. V gave up 1 base and J gave up 2 bases, with 9 bases separating them. Germline V gene sequence: CDR1 DFQATT, CDR2 SNEGSKA (reference sequence). CDR3 sequence reads: CSARGRWAGANVLTF. The CDR3 DNA reads TGCAGTGCTAGAGGACGGTGGGCTGGGGCCAACGTCCTGACTTTC.

This clonotype has more than one count but fewer than ten. V is TRBV20-1 and J is TRBJ1-1; possible D gene TRBD1, 5 bases. Germline V gives CDR1 DFQATT, CDR2 SNEGSKA (reference sequence). Trimming removed 3 bases from V and 4 bases from J, with 9 bases in between. This CDR3 region has 12 residues. The CDR3 loop reads CSASRRGTEAFF. The CDR3 nucleotides are TGCAGTGCTAGTAGGAGGGGCACTGAAGCTTTCTTT.

CDR3 DNA sequence: TGTGCCATCAGTGGGGCTAGCGGGGGGCTCCAAGAGACCCAGTACTTC. This translates into CAISGASGGLQETQYF. The chain carries TRBV10-3 and TRBJ2-5, with TRBD2 matching 11 bases. CDR1 is ENHRY, CDR2 SYGVKD, per germline. The length of the CDR3 is 16 residues. J lost 1 base, V lost 4 bases, and 5 bases had no gene match.

This clonotype was counted between two and nine times. The rearrangement links TRBV25-1 to TRBJ2-1; tentatively, D is TRBD1 (6 bases). Germline lookup yields CDR1 MGHDK and CDR2 SYGVNS. The V end lost 2 bases, the J end lost 2 bases, and 10 bases lay between the germline ends. This CDR3 region has 15 residues. This chain's CDR3 is CASSEMGAAYNEQFF. The CDR3 bases are TGTGCCAGCAGTGAAATGGGGGCCGCCTACAATGAGCAGTTCTTC.

The chain employs TRBV6-6 and TRBJ2-5, with D unclear. Germline V gives CDR1 MNHNY, CDR2 SVGAGI (reference sequence). This CDR3 is built from 14 residues. V dropped 8 bases and J dropped 2 bases, with 15 bases sitting between them. The CDR3 DNA is TGTGCCAGCCATACCGCCGGACGGCAAGAGACCCAGTACTTC. Translated: CASHTAGRQETQYF.

J is TRBJ2-3 and V is TRBV20-1; D is undetermined. CDR3 length: 15 residues. Germline CDR1 is DFQATT and CDR2 is SNEGSKA (reference sequence). The ends were cut back, 5 bases at V and 1 base at J, with 16 bases in the middle. DNA for the CDR3: TGCAGTGCTGTCATGCAGGCCCCCCGCACAGATACGCAGTATTTT. Protein product: CSAVMQAPRTDTQYF.

This clonotype has more than one count but fewer than ten. The chain has TRBV5-1 and TRBJ2-7, with D uncertain. This CDR3 spans 12 amino acids. V lost 0 bases and J lost 5, with 6 bases in between. The V gene's germline CDR1 is SGHRS and CDR2 YFSETQ. CDR3 protein: CASSLVLNEQYF. The CDR3 coding sequence is TGCGCCAGCAGCTTGGTTTTAAACGAGCAGTACTTC.

This clonotype was detected only once. Mismatch with germline at one junction end may stem from a read error. The chain recombines TRBV7-9 with TRBJ2-1; 13 nucleotides match TRBD2. Looked up from germline, CDR1 is SEHNR and CDR2 is FQNEAQ (reference sequence). The CDR3 runs 16 residues. CDR3 protein: CAISLPGLAGDNEQFF. DNA of the CDR3: TGTGCCATCAGCTTACCTGGACTAGCGGGAGACAATGAGCAGTTCTTC.

The V gene is TRBV9, the J gene TRBJ2-3; 8 nucleotides agree with TRBD1. The CDR3 has 15 amino acids. Trimming took 4 bases from V and 2 from J; bases not matched to a gene: 6. Germline CDR1 and CDR2: SGDLS and YYNGEE. The CDR3 DNA is TGTGCCAGCAGCACGCGACAGGGGATCACAGATACGCAGTATTTT. It yields the protein CASSTRQGITDTQYF.

The rearrangement uses TRBV20-1 and TRBJ2-1; 10 nucleotides match TRBD2. Germline trimming cut 5 bases from V and 6 bases from J; bases unmatched to any gene: 1. CDR1 and CDR2 from the germline V gene are DFQATT and SNEGSKA (reference sequence). The CDR3 consists of 12 residues. The CDR3 spells CSAVAGGNEQFF. The CDR3 DNA reads as TGCAGTGCTGTAGCGGGGGGCAATGAGCAGTTCTTC.

The chain links TRBV12-3 or TRBV12-4 to TRBJ1-1; D not certain. The CDR3 loop spans 13 amino acids. Trimming took 2 bases from V and 10 from J, leaving 14 bases between them. CDR3 sequence reads: CASSLPLPGPAFF. The CDR3 DNA sequence: TGTGCCAGCAGTTTACCTTTACCGGGTCCAGCTTTCTTT.

The rearrangement joins TRBV6-2 or TRBV6-3 to TRBJ1-2; 10 nucleotides match TRBD1. This CDR3 spans 15 amino acids. Trimming cost V 2 bases and J 6 bases; bases outside gene matches: 6. Germline V gives CDR1 MNHEY, CDR2 SVGEGT. CDR3 loop: CASSYGTGQGHGYTF. CDR3 coding DNA: TGTGCCAGCAGTTACGGTACGGGACAGGGGCATGGCTACACCTTC.

The V gene is TRBV12-3 or TRBV12-4, the J gene TRBJ2-2; D is undetermined. The CDR3 runs to 15 residues. V gave up 2 bases and J gave up 2 bases, with 9 bases separating them. The chain's CDR3 is CASSLSAANTGELFF. The CDR3 DNA sequence: TGTGCCAGCAGTTTATCGGCGGCTAACACCGGGGAGCTGTTTTTT.

This clonotype was observed a handful of times. A read error may account for a junction end that differs from germline. The J gene is TRBJ2-1, the V gene TRBV28; 9 bases are shared with TRBD1. The CDR3 is 17 amino acids. The germline CDR1 and CDR2 sequences are MDHEN and SYDVKM. The CDR3, as DNA: TGTGCCAGCAGTTCATACAGGGGGCAAAGCTCCTACAATGAGCAGTTTTTC. This encodes CASSSYRGQSSYNEQFF.